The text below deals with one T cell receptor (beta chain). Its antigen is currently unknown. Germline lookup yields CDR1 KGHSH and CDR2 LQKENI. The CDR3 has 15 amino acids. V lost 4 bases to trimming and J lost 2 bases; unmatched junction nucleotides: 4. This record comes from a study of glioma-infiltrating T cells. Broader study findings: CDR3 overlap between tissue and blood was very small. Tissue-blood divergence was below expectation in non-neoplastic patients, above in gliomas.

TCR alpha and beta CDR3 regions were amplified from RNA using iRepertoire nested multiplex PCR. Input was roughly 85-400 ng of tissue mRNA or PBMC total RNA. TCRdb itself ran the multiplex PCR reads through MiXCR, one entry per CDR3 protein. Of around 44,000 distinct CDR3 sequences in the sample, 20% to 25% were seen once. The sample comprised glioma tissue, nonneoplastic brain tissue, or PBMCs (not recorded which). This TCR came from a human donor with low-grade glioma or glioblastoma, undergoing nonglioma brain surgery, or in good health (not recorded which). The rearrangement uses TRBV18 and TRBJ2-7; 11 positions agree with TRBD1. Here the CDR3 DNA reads TGTGCCAGCTCACGAGGGACAGGGGGTCCCTACGAGCAGTACTTC. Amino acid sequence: CASSRGTGGPYEQYF. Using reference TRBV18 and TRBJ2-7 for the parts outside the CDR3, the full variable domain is NAGVMQNPRHLVRRRGQEARLRCSPMKGHSHVYWYRQLPEEGLKFMVYLQKENIIDESGMPKERFSAEFPKEGPSILRIQQVVRGDSAAYFCASSRGTGGPYEQYFGPGTRLTVT.